One sample yielded the 32 T cell receptor beta chains listed below, sequenced in a study of tumour-infiltrating T cells in Burkitt lymphoma. The table came from immunoSEQ multiplex PCR; TCRdb's copy has only in-frame clones and leaves some out. The sample has about 5,100 clones; roughly 10% are singletons. Sequencing was performed on tumor tissue. The source is a human donor with diffuse large B-cell lymphoma.

For this clone: The junction departs from the called germline gene at one end, perhaps through a read error. The CDR3 region is CANSLSGDPYEQYF. The CDR3, as DNA: TGTGCCAACAGCTTGTCGGGGGACCCCTACGAGCAGTACTTC. The V call is TRBV11-2, the J call TRBJ2-7; weak D call: TRBD2 (6 bases). Germline V gives CDR1 SGHAT, CDR2 FQNNGV. CDR3 size: 14 residues.

This clone has a handful of counts. The chain joins TRBV6-5 to TRBJ1-6, with a tentative D call TRBD1 (5 bases). Deletions cut 7 bases from V and 6 bases from J, with 13 bases between. Germline V lookup: CDR1 MNHEY, CDR2 SVGAGI. The CDR3 is 14 amino acids. CDR3 nucleotide sequence: TGTGCCAGCACCCCCCCCGGGGGTAATTCACCCCTCCACTTT. Translation: CASTPPGGNSPLHF.

This clone was seen a handful of times. Germline and junction disagree at one end, which may indicate a read error. The chain joins TRBV19 to TRBJ1-2, with D perhaps matching TRBD1 (5 bases). CDR3 length equals 13 residues. The germline CDR1 and CDR2 sequences are LNHDA and SQIVND (reference sequence). The CDR3 region is CASSTRDGYGYTF. The CDR3 DNA reads as TGTGCCAGTAGTACACGGGACGGCTATGGCTACACTTTC.

This clone was seen a few times. The gene calls are TRBV5-1 and TRBJ1-5; the D is unclear. Germline V lookup: CDR1 SGHRS, CDR2 YFSETQ. This CDR3 contains 14 residues. Trimming removed 0 bases from V and 4 bases from J, with 8 bases in between. CDR3 DNA sequence: TGCGCCAGCAGCTTGGACAGTCCTAATCAGCCCCAGCATTTT. Amino acids: CASSLDSPNQPQHF.

The gene calls are TRBV6-5 and TRBJ2-7; 9 nucleotides line up with TRBD1. Germline lookup yields CDR1 MNHEY and CDR2 SVGAGI. The CDR3 extends over 14 amino acids. The V gene end was trimmed by 5 bases and the J gene end by 1 base; junction bases not matched to a gene: 3. This CDR3 reads CASSPGQGSYEQYF. DNA of the CDR3: TGTGCCAGCAGTCCGGGACAGGGATCCTACGAGCAGTACTTC.

This clone was observed a few times. The rearrangement links TRBV4-3 to TRBJ1-1; no clear D gene. Germline values: CDR1 LGHNA, CDR2 YSLEER. The V and J ends lost 4 bases and 0 bases respectively, with 6 bases between them. The CDR3 runs to 13 residues. The chain's CDR3 is CASSLLMNTEAFF. The CDR3 nucleotides are TGCGCCAGCAGCCTTTTGATGAACACTGAAGCTTTCTTT.

The V call is TRBV4-1, the J call TRBJ2-5; the match to TRBD2 covers 9 bases. J was trimmed by 0 bases and V by 5 bases; bases with no gene match: 4. This CDR3 region has 15 residues. Germline lookup yields CDR1 MGHRA and CDR2 YSYEKL. The CDR3 loop reads CASSSAGGNQETQYF. CDR3 DNA sequence: TGCGCCAGCAGCTCAGCGGGGGGCAACCAAGAGACCCAGTACTTC.

V usage is TRBV11-2 and J usage is TRBJ2-3, with D tentatively TRBD2 (6 bases). The CDR3 loop spans 17 amino acids. V lost 2 bases and J 6 bases, leaving 21 bases between the germline ends. The germline V gene has CDR1 SGHAT and CDR2 FQNNGV. This CDR3 reads CASSLRRLVAVTDTQYF. Written as DNA, the CDR3 is TGTGCCAGCAGCTTAAGAAGGCTGGTAGCGGTCACGGATACGCAGTATTTT.

This clone was counted only a few times. V usage is TRBV28 and J usage is TRBJ1-1; 8 nucleotides align to TRBD1. Germline CDR1 MDHEN, CDR2 SYDVKM. Trimming cost V 5 bases and J 4 bases; bases outside gene matches: 9. This CDR3 spans 15 amino acids. CDR3 protein: CASSVIQGVGTEAFF. CDR3 in DNA: TGTGCCAGCAGTGTGATACAGGGGGTGGGCACTGAAGCTTTCTTT.

The chain couples TRBV5-1 to TRBJ1-5, with D possibly being TRBD1 (5 bases). Germline V CDR1 and CDR2: SGHRS, YFSETQ. CDR3 length: 15 amino acids. V was clipped by 5 bases and J by 5 bases, with 17 bases between them. As DNA, the CDR3 is TGCGCCAGCAGGCCCGAGCCCAGGGTGGATCAGCCCCAGCATTTT. It is translated as CASRPEPRVDQPQHF.

The chain employs TRBV11-3 and TRBJ2-1; D might be TRBD1 or TRBD2, each matching 5 bases. This CDR3 is built from 15 residues. The germline V gene has CDR1 SGHNT and CDR2 YENEEA. V lost 5 bases to trimming and J lost 0 bases, with 11 bases between them. As DNA, the CDR3 is TGTGCCAGCAGCGCGTCAGGGAGCTCCTACAATGAGCAGTTCTTC. Protein sequence: CASSASGSSYNEQFF.

The chain has TRBV7-6 and TRBJ2-5; no reliable D call. Looked up from germline, CDR1 is SGHVS and CDR2 is FNYEAQ. The CDR3 spans 13 residues. Deletions cut 5 bases from V and 3 bases from J, with 10 bases between. CDR3 sequence reads: CASSQGAEETQYF. In DNA, the CDR3 is TGTGCCAGCAGCCAAGGTGCCGAAGAGACCCAGTACTTC. Supplemented by reference TRBV7-6 and TRBJ2-5, the full variable domain reads GAGVSQSPRYKVTKRGQDVALRCDPISGHVSLYWYRQALGQGPEFLTYFNYEAQQDKSGLPNDRFSAERPEGSISTLTIQRTEQRDSAMYRCASSQGAEETQYFGPGTRLLVL.

The CDR3 nucleotides are TGTGCCAGCAAAGGGACCGTATATGACAATGAGCAGTTCTTC. Amino acid sequence: CASKGTVYDNEQFF. The chain uses TRBV28 and TRBJ2-1, with D tentatively TRBD1 or TRBD2 (5 bases each). Germline assignment: CDR1 MDHEN and CDR2 SYDVKM. The CDR3 contains 14 residues. Trimming cost V 7 bases and J 5 bases, with 15 bases left between them.

This clone was found a few times. This chain uses TRBV30 with TRBJ1-1; 9 bases match TRBD1. J was trimmed by 5 bases and V by 4 bases; bases with no gene match: 8. There are 14 residues in the CDR3. Germline V lookup: CDR1 GTSNPN, CDR2 SVGIG (reference sequence). The CDR3 nucleotides are TGTGCCTGGACCCTCACGACAGGGGGAACTGAAGCTTTCTTT. Translating it yields CAWTLTTGGTEAFF.

This clone has just a few counts. The CDR3 loop is CSVGTGSPDTQYF. CDR3 coding DNA: TGCAGCGTTGGCACAGGTTCGCCAGATACGCAGTATTTT. The J gene is TRBJ2-3, the V gene TRBV29-1; D perhaps matches TRBD1 (5 bases). Germline V gene lookup returns CDR1 SQVTM and CDR2 ANQGSEA. The CDR3 totals 13 residues. The germline V and J ends were trimmed by 4 bases and 4 bases, with 12 bases remaining between them.

The chain recombines TRBV5-1 with TRBJ2-7; 9 positions match TRBD1. With 4 bases clipped from V and 6 bases from J, the junction kept 11 bases outside the gene matches. Germline CDR1 and CDR2: SGHRS and YFSETQ. The CDR3 has 15 amino acids. The CDR3 region is CASSPPGQGVREQYF. DNA of the CDR3: TGCGCCAGCAGCCCTCCGGGACAGGGAGTTCGCGAGCAGTACTTC. The full variable domain, its missing parts supplied by reference TRBV5-1 and TRBJ2-7, is KAGVTQTPRYLIKTRGQQVTLSCSPISGHRSVSWYQQTPGQGLQFLFEYFSETQRNKGNFPGRFSGRQFSNSRSEMNVSTLELGDSALYLCASSPPGQGVREQYFGPGTRLTVT.

The chain recombines TRBV28 with TRBJ1-1; D unresolved. The germline V gene encodes CDR1 MDHEN and CDR2 SYDVKM. V lost 2 bases and J 6 bases, leaving 4 bases between the germline ends. The CDR3 is 11 amino acids. In DNA form, the CDR3 reads TGTGCCAGCAGTTTAAGCGCTGAAGCTTTCTTT. It codes for CASSLSAEAFF.

The chain combines TRBV28 with TRBJ2-5; 8 positions match TRBD2. Per germline, CDR1 MDHEN and CDR2 SYDVKM. V lost 2 bases to trimming and J lost 4 bases; unmatched junction nucleotides: 6. This CDR3 has 15 amino acids. CDR3 amino acids: CASSLGIGGGETQYF. The CDR3 coding sequence is TGTGCCAGCAGTTTAGGGATCGGGGGGGGAGAGACCCAGTACTTC.

This sequence joins TRBV28 and TRBJ1-1, with D perhaps TRBD1 (5 bases). CDR3 length: 15 residues. The V and J ends lost 6 bases and 1 base respectively, with 15 bases between them. In germline, CDR1 is MDHEN, CDR2 SYDVKM. The CDR3 reads CASSFPPGTNTEAFF. CDR3 DNA: TGTGCCAGCAGCTTCCCCCCCGGGACGAACACTGAAGCTTTCTTT.

The chain employs TRBV18 and TRBJ1-1; tentative D call: TRBD1 (5 bases). Germline V CDR1 and CDR2: KGHSH, LQKENI. The CDR3 is 12 amino acids. Trimming cost V 3 bases and J 4 bases, with 6 bases left between them. CDR3 residues: CASSPDSTEAFF. The CDR3 coding sequence is TGTGCCAGCTCACCCGACAGCACTGAAGCTTTCTTT.

This clone was observed a few times. This chain uses TRBV6-5 with TRBJ1-1; no firm D call. Looked up from germline, CDR1 is MNHEY and CDR2 is SVGAGI. CDR3 size: 12 residues. Trimming removed 4 bases at V and 4 bases at J, with 7 bases between. CDR3 region: CASSSVFTEAFF. The CDR3 DNA follows: TGTGCCAGCAGTTCTGTTTTCACTGAAGCTTTCTTT.

The chain links TRBV19 to TRBJ2-1; D is perhaps TRBD1 or TRBD2 (6 bases each). The germline V gene encodes CDR1 LNHDA and CDR2 SQIVND (reference sequence). The CDR3 has 14 amino acids. V gave up 8 bases and J gave up 2 bases, with 13 bases separating them. Here the CDR3 reads CASSFRGPYNEQFF. The CDR3 coding sequence is TGTGCCAGTTCTTTCCGGGGGCCCTACAATGAGCAGTTCTTC.

The V call is TRBV5-4, the J call TRBJ1-2; 7 bases map to TRBD1. The J segment lost 8 bases and the V segment lost 2 bases, leaving 3 bases of the junction unmatched. CDR1 and CDR2 from the germline V gene are SGHNT and YYREEE (reference sequence). The CDR3 loop spans 12 amino acids. CDR3 sequence (DNA): TGTGCCAGCAGCTTCCGAGGGGGCGGCTACACCTTC. This encodes CASSFRGGGYTF.

The chain carries TRBV7-9 and TRBJ2-2; 9 bases line up with TRBD2. Germline assignment: CDR1 SEHNR and CDR2 FQNEAQ (reference sequence). The CDR3 spans 15 residues. Trimming took 5 bases from V and 6 from J; bases not matched to a gene: 7. The DNA of the CDR3 is TGTGCCAGCAGCCGTAGCGGGGGCCACTCCGGGGAGCTGTTTTTT. It specifies CASSRSGGHSGELFF.

This clone turned up a few times. This chain joins TRBV19 and TRBJ1-6; the D gene is possibly TRBD1 (5 bases). Trimming removed 4 bases at V and 7 bases at J, with 14 bases between. Germline CDR1 reads LNHDA; CDR2 reads SQIVND (reference sequence). The CDR3 runs to 15 residues. CDR3 in amino acids: CASSRLGDPNSPLHF. The CDR3 DNA follows: TGTGCCAGTAGTAGGCTAGGGGACCCCAATTCACCCCTCCACTTT.

V is TRBV9 and J is TRBJ2-1, with a weak D call TRBD1 (5 bases). This CDR3 is built from 14 residues. CDR1 and CDR2 from the germline V gene are SGDLS and YYNGEE. Trimming shortened V by 0 bases and J by 6 bases, and 10 bases separated the two germline ends. The CDR3: CASSVAPQANEQFF. The CDR3 nucleotides are TGTGCCAGCAGCGTAGCCCCACAGGCCAATGAGCAGTTCTTC.

There are a few counts of this clone. This chain's CDR3 is CASSIHRVETQYF. The CDR3 DNA reads TGTGCCAGTAGTATTCACAGGGTGGAGACCCAGTACTTC. V gene TRBV19 combines with J gene TRBJ2-5; perhaps TRBD1 as D (6 bases). Germline CDR1 and CDR2: LNHDA and SQIVND (reference sequence). Deletions cut 3 bases from V and 5 bases from J, with 10 bases between. The CDR3 sequence is 13 residues long. Looking up the rest from reference TRBV19 and TRBJ2-5 gives the full variable domain: DGGITQSPKYLFRKEGQNVTLSCEQNLNHDAMYWYRQDPGQGLRLIYYSQIVNDFQKGDIAEGYSVSREKKESFPLTVTSAQKNPTAFYLCASSIHRVETQYFGPGTRLLVL.

The chain links TRBV7-9 to TRBJ1-2; D ambiguous. Germline assignment: CDR1 SEHNR and CDR2 FQNEAQ (reference sequence). V was shortened by 5 bases and J by 0 bases, with 4 bases between the two germline ends. The CDR3 runs 12 residues. CDR3 sequence (DNA): TGTGCCAGCAGCACCCCTAACTATGGCTACACCTTC. Protein product: CASSTPNYGYTF.

This clone was seen a few times. The chain joins TRBV6-6 to TRBJ1-4; weak D call: TRBD1 (5 bases). Per the germline V gene, CDR1 is MNHNY and CDR2 is SVGAGI (reference sequence). V was cut by 6 bases and J by 4 bases, with 18 bases left in between. The CDR3 sequence is 16 residues long. In DNA form, the CDR3 reads TGTGCCAGCAGCCTCTCGGCAGGGCTTAGTAATGAAAAACTGTTTTTT. Translated, it gives CASSLSAGLSNEKLFF.

CDR3 protein: CASSPPRTAPYGYTF. The CDR3 nucleotides are TGTGCCAGTAGTCCTCCTCGGACAGCGCCCTATGGCTACACCTTC. The V and J genes are TRBV19 and TRBJ1-2; a possible D gene is TRBD1 (6 bases). From germline, CDR1 is LNHDA and CDR2 SQIVND (reference sequence). The V end was cut by 5 bases, the J end by 4 bases, with 17 bases between. The CDR3 sequence is 15 residues long.

The V gene is TRBV4-3, the J gene TRBJ2-1, with D possibly being TRBD1 (5 bases). The ends were cut back, 3 bases at V and 2 bases at J, with 11 bases in the middle. The CDR3 loop spans 15 amino acids. From germline, CDR1 is LGHNA and CDR2 YSLEER. CDR3 sequence (DNA): TGCGCCAGCAGCCACCTAACAGGACCCTACAATGAGCAGTTCTTC. Translation gives CASSHLTGPYNEQFF.

This rearrangement joins TRBV7-2 to TRBJ1-2; a possible D gene is TRBD1 (5 bases). There are 13 residues in the CDR3. V lost 2 bases, J lost 3 bases, and 7 bases lay in between. The germline CDR1 and CDR2 sequences are SGHTA and FQGNSA. CDR3 nucleotide sequence: TGTGCCAGCAGCTTAACAGGCGACTATGGCTACACCTTC. Translation: CASSLTGDYGYTF.